The TCR beta chain under discussion was sequenced for a study of T-cell reconstitution after alpha-beta-depleted transplantation in children. Findings and limits, study-wide: Several hundred rapidly expanded clones from non-depleted graft cells reportedly supplied alpha-beta T cells about two months post-transplant. T-cell counts and diversity at one year following transplant were attributed mainly to newly produced T cells. Surviving recipient T cells and thymic progenitors accounted for the high day-60 TCRbeta diversity observed in some patients.

Deletions cut 6 bases from V and 1 base from J, with 10 bases between. The CDR3 is made up of 15 amino acids. The library targeted TCRbeta and was prepared with unique molecular identifiers. TCRdb re-derived calls from the PCR reads in MiXCR, one entry per CDR3 protein. The sample lists about 240,000 distinct CDR3 sequences, around 25% seen once, with 2.6% in the top ten. This clonotype occurred many times. The antigen remains unidentified. V gene TRBV6-7 combines with J gene TRBJ2-6, with no clear D. TRBV6-7 is designated an ORF whose function remains uncertain. The source material was PBMCs, sampled before TCRalphabeta/CD19-depleted stem cell transplant. The sequence came from a girl aged 2 to 10 with Fanconi anemia, due to receive a stem cell transplant. The CDR3 DNA reads as TGTGCCAGCAGATCGACCGATTCTGGGGCCAACGTCCTGACTTTC. Amino acids: CASRSTDSGANVLTF.